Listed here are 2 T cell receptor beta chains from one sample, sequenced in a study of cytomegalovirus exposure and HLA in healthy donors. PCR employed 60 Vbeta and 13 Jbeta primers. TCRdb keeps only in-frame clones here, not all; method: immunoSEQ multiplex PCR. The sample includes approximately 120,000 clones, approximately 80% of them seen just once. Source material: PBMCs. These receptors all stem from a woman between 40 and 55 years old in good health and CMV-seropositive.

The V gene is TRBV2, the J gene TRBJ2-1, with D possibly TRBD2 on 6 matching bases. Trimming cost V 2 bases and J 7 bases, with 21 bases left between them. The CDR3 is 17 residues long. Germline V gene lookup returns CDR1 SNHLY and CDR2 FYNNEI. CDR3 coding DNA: TGTGCCAGCAGTGAAAGGGTCGGGAGCGCTTTAAGGAATGAGCAGTTCTTC. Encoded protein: CASSERVGSALRNEQFF. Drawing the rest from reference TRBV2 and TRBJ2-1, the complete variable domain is EPEVTQTPSHQVTQMGQEVILRCVPISNHLYFYWYRQILGQKVEFLVSFYNNEISEKSEIFDDQFSVERPDGSNFTLKIRSTKLEDSAMYFCASSERVGSALRNEQFFGPGTRLTVL.

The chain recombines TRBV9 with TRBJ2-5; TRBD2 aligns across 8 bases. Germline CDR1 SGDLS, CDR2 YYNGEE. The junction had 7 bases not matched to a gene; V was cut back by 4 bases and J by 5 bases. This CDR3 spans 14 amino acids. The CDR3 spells CASSPPGTSETQYF. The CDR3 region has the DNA TGTGCCAGCAGCCCCCCTGGGACTAGTGAGACCCAGTACTTC.